Sequencing of this TCR beta chain was carried out in a study of vaccination effects on CD4 cells after COVID-19. Study findings and constraints: Clones of infection and vaccine origin contracted markedly late after vaccination. The study dataset contains few convalescent patients and includes no early post-infection timepoints.

Antigen-specific CD4+ T cells were expanded (with viral peptide pools) by the ViraFEST assay ahead of sequencing. Following an approximately eleven-day culture, CD4+ T cells were purified. PCR confirmed that the person was infected with SARS-CoV-2 between March and December 2020. On days 3 and 7, fresh IL-2 medium replaced half the medium. Measured with immunoSEQ multiplex PCR; TCRdb has only the in-frame clones, and not every one. The sample records 70,000 or so clones, under 85% being singletons. Comments on this clone: Its antigen is as yet unknown.

This sequence originates from a human donor who had a prior SARS-CoV-2 infection. The starting material was CD4+ T cells from PBMCs cultured with HIV peptides, obtained before COVID-19 vaccination. The subset here: HIV-1 Nef peptide pool negative control/reference culture.

CDR3 nucleotide sequence: TGTGCCAGCAGCACTTACACAGATACGCAGTATTTT. Translation: CASSTYTDTQYF. The chain combines TRBV5-5 with TRBJ2-3; D gene ambiguous. The ends were cut back, 4 bases at V and 2 bases at J, with 5 bases in the middle. The CDR3 sequence is 12 residues long. Germline CDR1 and CDR2: SGHKS and YYEKEE (reference sequence).